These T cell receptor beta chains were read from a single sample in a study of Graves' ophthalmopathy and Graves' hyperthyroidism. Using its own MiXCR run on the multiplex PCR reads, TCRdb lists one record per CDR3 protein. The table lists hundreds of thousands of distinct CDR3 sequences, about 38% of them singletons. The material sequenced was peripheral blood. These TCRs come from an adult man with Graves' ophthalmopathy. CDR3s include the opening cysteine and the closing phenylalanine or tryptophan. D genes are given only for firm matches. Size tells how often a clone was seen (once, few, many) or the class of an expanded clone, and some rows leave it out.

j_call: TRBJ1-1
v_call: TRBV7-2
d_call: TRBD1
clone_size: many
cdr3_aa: CASSLQGALAEAFF
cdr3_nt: TGTGCCAGCAGCTTGCAGGGGGCTCTAGCTGAAGCTTTCTTT

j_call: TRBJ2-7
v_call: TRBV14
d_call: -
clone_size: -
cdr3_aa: CASSQDIGSSYEQYF
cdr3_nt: TGTGCCAGCAGCCAGGACATAGGAAGCTCCTACGAGCAGTACTTC

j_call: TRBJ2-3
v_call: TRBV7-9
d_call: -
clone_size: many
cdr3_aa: CASSLTADTQYF
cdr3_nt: TGTGCCAGCAGCTTAACGGCAGATACGCAGTATTTT

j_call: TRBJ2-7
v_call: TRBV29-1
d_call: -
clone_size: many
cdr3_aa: CSSGPTIYEQYF
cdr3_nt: TGCAGCTCCGGGCCCACCATCTACGAGCAGTACTTC

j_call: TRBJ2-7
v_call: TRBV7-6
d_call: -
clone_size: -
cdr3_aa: CASSELGVDSYEQYF
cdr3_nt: TGTGCCAGCAGTGAACTTGGCGTGGACTCCTACGAGCAGTACTTC

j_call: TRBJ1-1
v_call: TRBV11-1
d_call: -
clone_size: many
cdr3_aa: CASTPFGRALNTEAFF
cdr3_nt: TGTGCCAGCACCCCTTTTGGTCGCGCCCTGAACACTGAAGCTTTCTTT

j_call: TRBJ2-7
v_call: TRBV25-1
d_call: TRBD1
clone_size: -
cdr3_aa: CASHRWDRVDEQYF
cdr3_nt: TGTGCCAGCCACAGGTGGGACAGGGTCGACGAGCAGTACTTC

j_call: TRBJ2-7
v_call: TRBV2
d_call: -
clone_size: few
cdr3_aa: CASSLSGPYYEQYF
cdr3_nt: TGTGCCAGCAGTTTATCCGGGCCGTACTACGAGCAGTACTTC

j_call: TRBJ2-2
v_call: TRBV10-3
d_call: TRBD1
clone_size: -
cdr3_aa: CAIRDRGLSNTGELFF
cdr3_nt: TGTGCCATCAGGGACAGGGGGCTTTCGAACACCGGGGAGCTGTTTTTT

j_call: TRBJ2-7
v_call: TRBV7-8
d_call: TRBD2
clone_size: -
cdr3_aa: CASSPDHWGTGRTSGWPYEQYF
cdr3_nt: TGTGCCAGCTCCCCAGACCACTGGGGGACAGGTCGGACTAGCGGGTGGCCCTACGAGCAGTACTTC

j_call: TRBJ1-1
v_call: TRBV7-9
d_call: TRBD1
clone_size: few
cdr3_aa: CASSLAAGGGNTEAFF
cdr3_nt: TGTGCCAGCAGCTTAGCTGCAGGGGGTGGAAACACTGAAGCTTTCTTT